A selection of T cell receptor beta chains follows, all from one sample in a study of cytomegalovirus exposure and HLA in healthy donors. Generated by immunoSEQ multiplex PCR, the TCRdb table keeps only in-frame clones and is missing some. The sample has 150,000 or so clones, roughly 85% seen once. Sample: PBMCs. The source of these receptors is a male donor in good health and CMV-seropositive. The conserved cysteine and the conserved F or W are not part of the CDR3 here. The order of the fields is V gene, CDR3 protein.

v_gene: TRBV2
CDR3aa: ASSELGAPSSNYGYT

v_gene: TRBV7-8
CDR3aa: ASSFLGPETQY

v_gene: TRBV10-3
CDR3aa: AIRKDRPRSANYGYT

v_gene: TRBV28
CDR3aa: ASSLPGQDTEAF

v_gene: TRBV4-3
CDR3aa: ASSQVSGGRTSYEQY

v_gene: TRBV11-2
CDR3aa: ASSFTGDEQY

v_gene: TRBV7-6
CDR3aa: ASSLSGGSTDTQY

v_gene: TRBV4-1
CDR3aa: ASSQISESRPRF

v_gene: TRBV7-9
CDR3aa: AGGDFEGYT

v_gene: TRBV27
CDR3aa: ASSSERGFNSPLH

v_gene: TRBV5-4
CDR3aa: ASSPGSWANTGELF

v_gene: TRBV19
CDR3aa: ASSIGAGGVETEAF

v_gene: TRBV11-2
CDR3aa: ASSTQKRPGASGYEQY

v_gene: TRBV5-1
CDR3aa: ASSDGSGHSNYGYT

v_gene: TRBV4-1
CDR3aa: ASSQARTIREQY

v_gene: TRBV7-2
CDR3aa: ASRGTGNDVNTEAF

v_gene: TRBV19
CDR3aa: ASRRAGQNTGELF

v_gene: TRBV2
CDR3aa: ASSRQGSHNSPLH

v_gene: TRBV15
CDR3aa: ATSSRRGNTIY

v_gene: TRBV7-9
CDR3aa: ASPPTSGYNEQF

v_gene: TRBV6-5
CDR3aa: ASSRPGQTYEQY

v_gene: TRBV4-1
CDR3aa: ASSPGLAGELAKNIQY

v_gene: TRBV18
CDR3aa: ASSPERTYEQY

v_gene: TRBV30
CDR3aa: AWSGDRRETQY

v_gene: TRBV6-5
CDR3aa: ASSITGSYEQY

v_gene: TRBV18
CDR3aa: ASSPQGQGDEKLF

v_gene: TRBV19
CDR3aa: ATSKLPSNQPQH

v_gene: TRBV30
CDR3aa: AWSTGERQF

v_gene: TRBV5-4
CDR3aa: ASSLVGGGGFEQY